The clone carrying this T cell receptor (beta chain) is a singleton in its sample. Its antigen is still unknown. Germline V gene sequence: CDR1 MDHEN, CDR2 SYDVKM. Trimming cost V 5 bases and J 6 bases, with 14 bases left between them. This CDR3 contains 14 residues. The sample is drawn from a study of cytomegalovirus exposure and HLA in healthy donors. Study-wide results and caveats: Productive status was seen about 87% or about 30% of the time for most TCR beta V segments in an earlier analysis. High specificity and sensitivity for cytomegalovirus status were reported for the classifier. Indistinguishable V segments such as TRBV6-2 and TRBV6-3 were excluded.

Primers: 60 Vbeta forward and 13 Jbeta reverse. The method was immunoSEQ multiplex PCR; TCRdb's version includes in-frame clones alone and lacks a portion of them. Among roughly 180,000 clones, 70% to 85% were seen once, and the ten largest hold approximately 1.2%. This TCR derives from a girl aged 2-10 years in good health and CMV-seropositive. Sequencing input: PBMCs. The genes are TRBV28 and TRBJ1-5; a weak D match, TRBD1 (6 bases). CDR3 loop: CASSATQGSQPQHF. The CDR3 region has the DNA TGTGCCAGCAGTGCGACCCAGGGGAGTCAGCCCCAGCATTTT.